The clone carrying this TCR beta chain was seen more than once but under ten times. Total RNA amounting to roughly 0.5 ug was the source from which TCR beta cDNA was made with a constant-region primer. Slightly modified ARM-PCR served as the procedure for the TCR beta libraries. These libraries came from three rounds of nested multiplex PCR. TRBV1-TRBV30 forward primers and a C-beta reverse primer were used in the first two PCR rounds, which each ran for 9 to 10 cycles. Each CDR3 protein is one row after TCRdb ran MiXCR on the multiplex PCR reads. Seen here are 100,000 to 150,000 distinct CDR3 sequences, 55% to 65% observed once, and the top ten hold roughly a tenth. Each 20-30 mg portion of unsorted bulk tissue served as the source for co-extraction of RNA and DNA. This specimen comes from a study of tumor-infiltrating lymphocytes in primary liver carcinoma. The CDR3 is 13 residues long. The V end was cut by 5 bases, the J end by 4 bases, with 11 bases between. Germline values: CDR1 SGHVS, CDR2 FQNEAQ.

This clonotype was sampled from a woman in her sixties or seventies with primary liver carcinoma and hepatitis B virus infection. Material: liver tumor tissue from sampling region 1. Subset denoted: tumor region T1, superior pole. The chain links TRBV7-8 to TRBJ2-5; D possibly corresponds to TRBD2 (6 bases). DNA for the CDR3: TGTGCCAGCAGCCCCAGCGGGCTAGAGACCCAGTACTTC. This gives the protein CASSPSGLETQYF.